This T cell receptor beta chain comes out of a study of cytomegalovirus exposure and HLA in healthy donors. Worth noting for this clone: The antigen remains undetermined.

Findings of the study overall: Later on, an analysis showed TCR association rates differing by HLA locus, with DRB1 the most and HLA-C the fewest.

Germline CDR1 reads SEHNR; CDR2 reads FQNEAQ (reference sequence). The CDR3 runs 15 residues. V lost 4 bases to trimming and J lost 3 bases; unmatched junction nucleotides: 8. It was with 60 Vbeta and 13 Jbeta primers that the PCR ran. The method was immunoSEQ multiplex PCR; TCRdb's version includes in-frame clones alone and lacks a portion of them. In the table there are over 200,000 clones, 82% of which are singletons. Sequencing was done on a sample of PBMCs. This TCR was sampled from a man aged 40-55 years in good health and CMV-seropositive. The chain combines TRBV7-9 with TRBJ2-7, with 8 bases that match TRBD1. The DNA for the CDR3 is TGTGCCAGCAGCTCTCCGGGACAGGTGGACTACGAGCAGTACTTC. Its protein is CASSSPGQVDYEQYF.